This T cell receptor beta chain appears in the sequencing data of a study of cytomegalovirus exposure and HLA in healthy donors. Study-wide background: Around 200 million T cells yielded some 100 million unique TCR beta sequences, as an earlier analysis found. Findings of the study overall: Later work found most CMV-associated TCR beta chains apparently HLA-restricted. A later analysis linked a missense variant in DCLRE1C to the trimming of TCR beta V and J genes.

Though nominally healthy at sampling, donors likely had unrecorded immune exposures. Points on this clone: As yet, its antigen is unknown.

60 Vbeta and 13 Jbeta primers were used in PCR. Produced via immunoSEQ multiplex PCR; TCRdb's table is partial and in-frame only. The table shows under 200,000 clones, with roughly 79% occurring only once. The V gene end was trimmed by 7 bases and the J gene end by 4 bases; junction bases not matched to a gene: 11. Germline assignment: CDR1 SNHLY and CDR2 FYNNEI. The CDR3 has 16 amino acids. The source of this sequence is a young man in good health and CMV-seronegative. Sequenced sample: PBMCs. J is TRBJ1-4 and V is TRBV2, with 8 nucleotides matching TRBD1. CDR3 nucleotides: TGTGCCAGCATCACCCAGGGGGCTGTCGGTAATGAAAAACTGTTTTTT. This translates into CASITQGAVGNEKLFF.